Shown below are 22 T cell receptor beta chains from a single sample sequenced in a study of Tregs in tolerant kidney transplant recipients. Recipients received nonmyeloablative bone marrow transplants from related graft donors, with transient mixed chimerism. TCRdb's table, derived via immunoSEQ multiplex PCR, lists solely in-frame clones and lacks some. Its clone listing holds 30,000 to 40,000 clones. The sample in question was CD4+ T cells from blood (PBMCs), obtained 24 months after the transplant. These receptors all stem from a human patient who received a combined kidney and bone marrow transplant. Some T cells may be graft donor cells.

In the case of this clone: The CDR3 end lies 3 residues beyond the end of the read and is filled in from the germline J gene. The V call is TRBV10-1, the J call TRBJ2-1; 8 bases are shared with TRBD2. The germline V gene encodes CDR1 WNHNN and CDR2 SYGVQD (reference sequence). This CDR3 comprises 15 residues. Trimming took 5 bases from V and 0 from J; bases not matched to a gene: 3. CDR3 region: CASSSAGVSYNEQFF. The CDR3 bases that were read are TGCGCCAGCAGTTCAGCGGGAGTCTCCTACAATGAG.

As to this clone: Read coverage stops 3 residues before the CDR3 terminus; the germline J gene supplies the remainder. The chain uses TRBV19 and TRBJ2-7, with TRBD1 matching 10 bases. The CDR3 covers 13 residues. Germline lookup yields CDR1 LNHDA and CDR2 SQIVND (reference sequence). J was trimmed by 3 bases and V by 9 bases; bases with no gene match: 5. CDR3 bases read: TGTGCCAGCTCACGGGACAGGGGCTACGAG. It specifies CASSRDRGYE. The CDR3 as a whole reads CASSRDRGYEQYF.

Notes on this clone: The read comes to an end 3 residues before the CDR3 does, leaving the germline J gene to fill in the end. The chain combines TRBV7-6 with TRBJ2-1; 10 bases are shared with TRBD2. Trimming cost V 1 base and J 9 bases; bases outside gene matches: 15. CDR1 is SGHVS and CDR2 is FNYEAQ in the germline V gene. The CDR3 is made up of 18 amino acids. CDR3 bases read: TGTGCCAGCAGCTTAGTCGATAGGAGCGGGAGGGTATGGAGTGAG. Amino acid sequence: CASSLVDRSGRVWSE. The complete CDR3 protein is CASSLVDRSGRVWSEQFF.

CDR3 sequence reads: CSAKDRGLYEQYF. The CDR3 bases that were read are TGCAGCGCCAAAGACAGGGGGCTGTACGAG. This rearrangement joins TRBV29-1 to TRBJ2-7; TRBD1 matches 10 bases. The read falls 3 residues short of the CDR3 end, and the missing part is taken from the germline J gene. Germline assignment: CDR1 SQVTM and CDR2 ANQGSEA. The CDR3 contains 13 residues. Unmatched junction bases numbered 7, after V lost 7 bases and J lost 4 bases.

This clone registers medium-sized by frequency. The read terminates 3 residues ahead of where the CDR3 ends, so the germline J gene completes it. The chain carries TRBV30 and TRBJ1-2; 8 bases line up with TRBD1. Per germline, CDR1 GTSNPN and CDR2 SVGIG (reference sequence). The CDR3 is made up of 14 amino acids. V lost 0 bases, J lost 5 bases, and 5 bases stayed unmatched. The CDR3 protein is CAWSVGTGGYGYTF. The CDR3 DNA, read in part, is TGTGCCTGGAGTGTGGGGACAGGAGGGTATGGC.

The CDR3 region is CASSYGGTHGKNEQYF. Incomplete CDR3 DNA: TGTGCCAGCAGTTACGGAGGGACTCACGGCAAAAACGAG. The chain joins TRBV6-2 or TRBV6-3 to TRBJ2-7; D may be TRBD2 (6 bases). Sequencing ends 3 residues short of the CDR3 end; the germline J gene provides the rest. CDR1 MNHEY and CDR2 SVGEGT come from the germline V gene. Between the trimmed V and J ends, which lost 2 bases and 5 bases, there was a span of 19 bases. CDR3 size: 16 residues.

CDR3 bases read: TGTGCCATCAGTGGGGATACTAGCGGGAGGGCATACGAG. It codes for CAISGDTSGRAYE. The entire CDR3 protein is CAISGDTSGRAYEQYF. The V and J genes are TRBV10-3 and TRBJ2-7, with 13 bases identical to TRBD2. The CDR3 end is not reached by the read, which stops 3 residues before it; the germline J gene fills it in. Germline CDR1 ENHRY, CDR2 SYGVKD. The CDR3 sequence is 16 residues long. J was trimmed by 4 bases and V by 4 bases; bases with no gene match: 7.

A remark on this clone: With the read ending 3 residues before the CDR3 end, the germline J gene is used to fill in that end. The genes are TRBV20-1 and TRBJ2-7; D may be TRBD2 (6 bases). There are 17 residues in the CDR3. In germline, CDR1 is DFQATT, CDR2 SNEGSKA (reference sequence). Between the trimmed V and J ends, which lost 4 bases and 1 base, there was a span of 23 bases. The CDR3 here is CSAMGLAYLSLSYEQYF. The CDR3 DNA, read in part, is TGCAGTGCTATGGGGCTAGCGTACCTCTCCTTATCCTACGAG.

Turning to this clone: The CDR3 end lies 3 residues beyond the end of the read and is filled in from the germline J gene. This chain joins TRBV30 and TRBJ2-3; D unclear. The CDR3 contains 14 residues. Germline V gives CDR1 GTSNPN, CDR2 SVGIG (reference sequence). Deletions cut 2 bases from V and 2 bases from J, with 11 bases between. The CDR3: CAWSLRLLTDTQYF. CDR3 DNA, as far as it was read: TGTGCCTGGAGTCTTCGACTTCTCACAGATACG.

With respect to this clone: The read halts 3 residues ahead of the CDR3 end, with the missing end drawn from the germline J gene. The chain joins TRBV20-1 to TRBJ2-1; D might be TRBD2 (6 bases). Germline CDR1 is DFQATT and CDR2 is SNEGSKA (reference sequence). V dropped 0 bases and J dropped 6 bases, with 9 bases sitting between them. The CDR3 contains 13 residues. CDR3 DNA (partial): TGCAGTGCTAGAGATCAAGCGGGCAATGAG. Protein: CSARDQAGNE. The whole CDR3 protein is CSARDQAGNEQFF.

Of note for this clone: The read ends 3 residues shy of where the CDR3 ends; the end is completed using the germline J gene. The V call is TRBV9, the J call TRBJ1-4; D unclear. Trimming left V 4 bases short and J 5 bases short, with 18 bases between. CDR1 and CDR2 from the germline V gene are SGDLS and YYNGEE. The CDR3 runs 16 residues. The CDR3 reads CASSIRDGLLNEKLFF. The DNA read from the CDR3 is TGTGCCAGCAGCATTAGAGACGGACTCCTGAATGAAAAA.

As concerns this clone: The read is 3 residues too short to cover the CDR3 end, so that end is filled in from the germline J gene. This chain links TRBV11-2 with TRBJ2-7; D is possibly TRBD1 (6 bases). The CDR3 covers 14 residues. V was pared by 4 bases and J by 2 bases, with 12 bases between. Germline CDR1 is SGHAT and CDR2 is FQNNGV. The CDR3 reads CASSSPGTTYEQYF. The CDR3 DNA, read in part, is TGTGCCAGCAGCTCCCCCGGGACAACCTACGAG.

Comments on this clone: The read stops 3 residues short of the end of the CDR3; the missing end is completed from the germline J gene. This chain joins TRBV18 and TRBJ1-2; D is uncertain. The germline V gene encodes CDR1 KGHSH and CDR2 LQKENI. The ends were cut back, 1 base at V and 4 bases at J, with 10 bases in the middle. The CDR3 has 14 residues. This CDR3 is CASSPLRITYGYTF. CDR3 DNA (partial): TGTGCCAGCTCACCACTGCGGATAACCTATGGC. The variable domain in full, with the rest retrieved from reference TRBV18 and TRBJ1-2, is NAGVMQNPRHLVRRRGQEARLRCSPMKGHSHVYWYRQLPEEGLKFMVYLQKENIIDESGMPKERFSAEFPKEGPSILRIQQVVRGDSAAYFCASSPLRITYGYTFGSGTRLTVV.

A note on this clone: With the read ending 3 residues before the CDR3 end, the germline J gene is used to fill in that end. The chain is built from TRBV5-1 and TRBJ2-5, with TRBD2 as a possible D gene (5 bases). Germline CDR1 and CDR2: SGHRS and YFSETQ. V shed 4 bases and J shed 2 bases, with 15 bases lying between them. The CDR3 covers 15 residues. CDR3 region: CASSPPSGGQETQYF. Partial CDR3 DNA: TGCGCCAGCAGCCCGCCGTCCGGCGGGCAAGAGACC.

Concerning this clone itself: The CDR3 end falls 3 residues outside the read, so it is completed with the germline J gene. The chain links TRBV20-1 to TRBJ2-7, with no clear D. This CDR3 spans 13 amino acids. CDR1 and CDR2 from the germline V gene are DFQATT and SNEGSKA (reference sequence). V dropped 3 bases and J dropped 6 bases, with 15 bases sitting between them. CDR3 DNA, as far as it was read: TGCAGTGCTAGGGGCAGGCAATTTGGCGAG. Amino acid sequence: CSARGRQFGE. The whole CDR3 is CSARGRQFGEQYF.

Its frequency marks this clone as medium-sized. The read ends 3 residues shy of where the CDR3 ends; the end is completed using the germline J gene. V usage is TRBV19 and J usage is TRBJ2-3, with 8 bases matching TRBD1. The CDR3 runs 15 residues. The V gene's germline CDR1 is LNHDA and CDR2 SQIVND (reference sequence). The ends lost 3 bases at V and 2 bases at J; junction bases unmatched: 4. CDR3 protein: CASSIGDRLTDTQYF. The DNA read from the CDR3 is TGTGCCAGTAGTATTGGGGACAGGCTCACAGATACG.

The sequenced part of the CDR3 DNA is TGTGCCATCAGTGAAGCAGGGGAGAACACTGAA. Its protein is CAISEAGENTE. The full CDR3 protein is CAISEAGENTEAFF. V usage is TRBV10-3 and J usage is TRBJ1-1, with D tentatively TRBD1 (6 bases). The sequence runs out 3 residues before the end of the CDR3; the remainder is reconstructed from the germline J gene. CDR3 length equals 14 residues. CDR1 is ENHRY and CDR2 is SYGVKD in the germline V gene. V was cut by 3 bases and J by 1 base, with 9 bases left in between.

On this clone: The CDR3 goes on 3 residues after the read ends, and that part is filled in from the germline J gene. This chain links TRBV4-1 with TRBJ2-1, with TRBD2 matching 10 bases. The CDR3 has 17 amino acids. Germline trimming cut 0 bases from V and 4 bases from J; bases unmatched to any gene: 6. Germline V gene sequence: CDR1 MGHRA, CDR2 YSYEKL. The CDR3 region is CASSQEGGLAIYNEQFF. The CDR3 bases that were read are TGCGCCAGCAGCCAAGAAGGGGGACTAGCGATATACAATGAG.

Of note for this clone: With the read ending 3 residues before the CDR3 end, the germline J gene is used to fill in that end. V is TRBV18 and J is TRBJ2-3; 9 bases fit TRBD2. The CDR3 runs to 16 residues. The trim removed 8 bases at V and 2 bases at J, leaving 11 bases unmatched. The V gene's germline CDR1 is KGHSH and CDR2 LQKENI. Incomplete CDR3 DNA: TGTGCCAGCGACATGGGGCTAGCGGGAAACACAGATACG. Encoded protein: CASDMGLAGNTDT. In full, the CDR3 reads CASDMGLAGNTDTQYF.

Note on this clone: The observed sequence ends 3 residues before the CDR3 terminus, with the missing tail filled in from the germline J gene. This sequence joins TRBV2 and TRBJ2-2; 8 nucleotides align to TRBD2. Germline lookup yields CDR1 SNHLY and CDR2 FYNNEI. This CDR3 spans 14 amino acids. V dropped 6 bases and J dropped 2; count of bases not matched to a gene: 2. The sequenced CDR3 bases are TGTGCCAGCAGCCTAGCGGGTAACACCGGGGAG. Residues: CASSLAGNTGE. The full CDR3 reads CASSLAGNTGELFF. The variable domain in full, completed from reference TRBV2 and TRBJ2-2, reads EPEVTQTPSHQVTQMGQEVILRCVPISNHLYFYWYRQILGQKVEFLVSFYNNEISEKSEIFDDQFSVERPDGSNFTLKIRSTKLEDSAMYFCASSLAGNTGELFFGEGSRLTVL.

In the case of this clone: The CDR3 goes on 3 residues after the read ends, and that part is filled in from the germline J gene. The chain is built from TRBV10-3 and TRBJ2-6; 7 nucleotides line up with TRBD1. V lost 7 bases to trimming and J lost 2 bases; unmatched junction nucleotides: 11. The CDR3 is 17 residues long. The germline gives CDR1 ENHRY, CDR2 SYGVKD. CDR3 residues: CAITKKAGGAGANVLTF. The CDR3 DNA, read in part, is TGTGCCATCACGAAGAAGGCAGGGGGTGCTGGGGCCAACGTC.

On this clone: Read coverage stops 3 residues before the CDR3 terminus; the germline J gene supplies the remainder. The chain is built from TRBV7-3 and TRBJ2-1, with D tentatively TRBD2 (6 bases). This CDR3 spans 14 amino acids. V shed 5 bases and J shed 1 base, with 9 bases lying between them. CDR1 is SGHTA, CDR2 FQGTGA, per germline. CDR3 sequence reads: CASSPEGSYNEQFF. The covered CDR3 bases are TGTGCCAGCAGCCCGGAGGGGTCCTACAATGAG.